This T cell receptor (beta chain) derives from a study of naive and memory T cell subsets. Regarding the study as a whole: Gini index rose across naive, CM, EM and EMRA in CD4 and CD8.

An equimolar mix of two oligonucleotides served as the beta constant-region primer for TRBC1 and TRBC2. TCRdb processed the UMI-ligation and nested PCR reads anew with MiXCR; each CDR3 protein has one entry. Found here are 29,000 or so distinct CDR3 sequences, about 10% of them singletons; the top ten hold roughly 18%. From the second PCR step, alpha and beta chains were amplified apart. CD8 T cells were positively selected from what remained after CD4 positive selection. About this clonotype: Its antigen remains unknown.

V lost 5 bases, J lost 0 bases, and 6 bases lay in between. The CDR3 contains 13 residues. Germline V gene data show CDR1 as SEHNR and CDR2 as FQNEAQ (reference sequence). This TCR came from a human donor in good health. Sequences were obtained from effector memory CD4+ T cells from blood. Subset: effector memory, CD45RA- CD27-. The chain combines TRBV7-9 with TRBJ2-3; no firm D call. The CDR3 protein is CASSIASTDTQYF. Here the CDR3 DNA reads TGTGCCAGCAGCATCGCTAGCACAGATACGCAGTATTTT.